Reported below is one T cell receptor beta chain. What it binds is not known. The junction departs from germline at one end; a sequencing error may be responsible. This sample is drawn from a study of OX40 agonist ivuxolimab in advanced cancers. On the study more broadly: A partial response was reached by three patients: one with hepatocellular carcinoma and two with cutaneous melanoma.

Study-level points and caveats: Among the lowest levels of clonal expansion were found in partial responders at 0.1-3.0 mg/kg.

Repertoires were generated with immunoSEQ multiplex PCR, while TCRdb's copy carries only in-frame clones and drops some. Among about 19,000 clones, roughly four fifths were seen once, and the ten largest hold over 3.5%. Germline lookup yields CDR1 SGHRS and CDR2 YFSETQ. This CDR3 contains 13 residues. Sample: CD4+ or CD8+ T cells sorted from blood, taken in a trial of the OX40 agonist ivuxolimab. The V call is TRBV5-1, the J call TRBJ2-1, with a tentative D call TRBD1 (5 bases). The TCR originated in an adult with an advanced solid tumor such as melanoma, head and neck, liver or kidney cancer. DNA of the CDR3: TGCGTCAGCATGATGGACAACGATCGAGCGCAGTTCTTC. Protein sequence: CVSMMDNDRAQFF.